This T cell receptor beta chain was retrieved from a study of blood T cell repertoires in COVID-19. In the study overall: Sites in the United States, Italy and Spain provided acute and convalescent COVID-19 samples.

Cohort assignment relied on participant-reported clinical history. The sample holds one count of this clone. From germline, CDR1 is WSHSY and CDR2 SAAADI. V gave up 2 bases and J gave up 3 bases, with 10 bases separating them. This CDR3 comprises 14 residues. The authors' processing: Amplification of reference gene primers was used by the study to estimate nucleated cell counts. The protocol was immunoSEQ multiplex PCR, while the TCRdb copy is restricted to in-frame clones and leaves out a portion. Clone size and V and J calls were adopted from that table, with D and trimming inferred from the DNA. The data show about 480,000 clones, roughly 90% seen once.

The J gene is TRBJ1-1, the V gene TRBV10-2; maybe TRBD1 (5 bases). The sequence was collected from a woman between 40 and 55 years old who had recovered from COVID-19. The sample taken for sequencing was PBMCs or T cells enriched from blood (not recorded which). The CDR3 coding sequence is TGCGCCAGCAGTGAGGCACCGGGGGACACTGAAGCTTTCTTT. This translates into CASSEAPGDTEAFF.